This TCR beta chain stems from a study of blood T cell repertoires in COVID-19. Study as a whole: Samples representing acute and convalescent COVID-19 were sourced from the United States, Italy and Spain. Sources were T cells, B-cell-depleted T cells, or PBMCs; the material itself was cDNA or gDNA.

Measured with immunoSEQ multiplex PCR; TCRdb has only the in-frame clones, and not every one. The sample records roughly 140,000 clones, under 85% being singletons. Unmatched junction bases numbered 10, after V lost 1 base and J lost 0 bases. CDR3 size: 21 residues. Germline values: CDR1 SGHTA, CDR2 FQGTGA. The receptor's source is a man aged 45-65 years with active or convalescent COVID-19. The rearrangement joins TRBV7-3 to TRBJ2-3, with TRBD2 matching over 16 bases. What was sequenced was peripheral blood. The CDR3 protein is CASSLRGQGTSGRGSTDTQYF. Written as DNA, the CDR3 is TGTGCCAGCAGCTTAAGGGGACAGGGGACTAGCGGGAGGGGGAGCACAGATACGCAGTATTTT.